Only a few counts were recorded for the clone carrying this TCR beta chain. This entry comes from a study of regulatory T cells in long-lasting Graves disease. The time point here: newly diagnosed GD, antithyroid drugs for less than 3 months. PBMC-derived RNA was used for the TCR library. Roughly 10 milliliters of peripheral blood were taken and placed in EDTA tubes. Investigators prepared the TCR beta libraries by applying iRepertoire HTBI primers and Arm-PCR of CDR3 regions. A single record per CDR3 protein comes from TCRdb applying MiXCR to the multiplex PCR reads. The table includes 560,000 or so distinct CDR3 sequences, 15% to 20% detected once. Unmatched junction bases numbered 3, after V lost 0 bases and J lost 0 bases. Germline V lookup: CDR1 MNHEY, CDR2 SVGEGT. The length of the CDR3 is 16 residues. The sample was also reused in another study, on T cells in Graves' hyperthyroidism and ophthalmopathy.

The material was peripheral blood mononuclear cells (PBMCs), obtained at new diagnosis, from a patient treated with antithyroid drugs. The V call is TRBV6-2 or TRBV6-3, the J call TRBJ2-3; 7 bases fit TRBD1. The TCR sequence derives from a man aged 18 to 30 with Graves disease. CDR3 amino acids: CASSYSTGTSTDTQYF. In DNA form, the CDR3 reads TGTGCCAGCAGTTACTCGACAGGGACGAGCACAGATACGCAGTATTTT.